The entry below describes one TCR beta chain. In the original analysis: From reference gene primer amplification, estimates of nucleated cell counts were derived. Clones were sequenced by immunoSEQ multiplex PCR, and TCRdb holds only the in-frame ones, with some missing. V, J and clone size reflect that table, while D and trimming were determined from the DNA. Of 65,000 to 70,000 clones detected, 93% appear once; the ten largest clones hold roughly 3%. The source of the sample is a study of blood T cell repertoires in COVID-19. Study-wide background: Acute and convalescent COVID-19 specimens originated in the United States, Italy and Spain.

Germline V gene sequence: CDR1 PRHDT, CDR2 FYEKMQ (reference sequence). Trimming shortened V by 5 bases and J by 4 bases, and 13 bases separated the two germline ends. The CDR3 has 14 residues. The sequencing input was peripheral blood. This chain joins TRBV13 and TRBJ2-3; perhaps TRBD1 as D (6 bases). The source is a man aged 70-80 years with active COVID-19. The CDR3, as DNA: TGTGCCAGCAGCCGGACAGCTACGGCAGATACGCAGTATTTT. Translated, it gives CASSRTATADTQYF.